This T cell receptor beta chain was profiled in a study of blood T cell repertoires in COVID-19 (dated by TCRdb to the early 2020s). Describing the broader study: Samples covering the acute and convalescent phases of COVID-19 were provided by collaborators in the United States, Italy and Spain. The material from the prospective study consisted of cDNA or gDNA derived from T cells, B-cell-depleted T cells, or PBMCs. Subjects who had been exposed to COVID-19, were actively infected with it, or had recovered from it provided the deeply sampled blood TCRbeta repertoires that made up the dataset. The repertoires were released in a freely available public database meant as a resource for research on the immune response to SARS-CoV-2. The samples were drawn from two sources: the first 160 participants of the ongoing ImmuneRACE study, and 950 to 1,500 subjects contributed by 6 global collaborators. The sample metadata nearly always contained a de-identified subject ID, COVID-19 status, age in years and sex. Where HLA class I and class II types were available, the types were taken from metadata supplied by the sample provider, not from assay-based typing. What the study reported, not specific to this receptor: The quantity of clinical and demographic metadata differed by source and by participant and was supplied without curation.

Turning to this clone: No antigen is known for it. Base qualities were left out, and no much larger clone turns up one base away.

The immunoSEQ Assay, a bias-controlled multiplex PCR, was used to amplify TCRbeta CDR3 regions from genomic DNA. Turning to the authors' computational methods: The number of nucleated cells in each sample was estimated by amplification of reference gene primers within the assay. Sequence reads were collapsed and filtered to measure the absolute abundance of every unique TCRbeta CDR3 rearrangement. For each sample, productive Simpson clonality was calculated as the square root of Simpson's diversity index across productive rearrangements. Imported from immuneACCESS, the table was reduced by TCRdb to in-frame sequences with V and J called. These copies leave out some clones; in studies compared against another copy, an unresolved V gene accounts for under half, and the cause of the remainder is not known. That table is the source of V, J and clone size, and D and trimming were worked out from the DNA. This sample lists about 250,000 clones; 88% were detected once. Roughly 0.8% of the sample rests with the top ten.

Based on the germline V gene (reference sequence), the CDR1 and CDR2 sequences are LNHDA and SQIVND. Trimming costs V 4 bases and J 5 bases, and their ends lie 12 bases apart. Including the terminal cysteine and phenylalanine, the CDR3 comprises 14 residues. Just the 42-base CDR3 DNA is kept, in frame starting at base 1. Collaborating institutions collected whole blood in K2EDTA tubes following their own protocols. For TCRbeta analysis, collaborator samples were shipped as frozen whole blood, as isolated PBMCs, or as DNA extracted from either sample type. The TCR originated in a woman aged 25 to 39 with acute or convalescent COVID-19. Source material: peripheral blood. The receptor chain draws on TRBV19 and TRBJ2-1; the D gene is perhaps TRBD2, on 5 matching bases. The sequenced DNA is TGTGCCAGTAGTACTAGCCGAGTACACAATGAGCAGTTCTTC. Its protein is CASSTSRVHNEQFF.